This TCR beta chain came from a study of blood T cell repertoires in COVID-19 (dated by TCRdb to 2019 to 2021). Study-wide context: Samples covering the acute and convalescent phases of COVID-19 were provided by collaborators in the United States, Italy and Spain. The samples were drawn from the first 160 participants of the ongoing ImmuneRACE study and from about 1,200 subjects provided by 6 global collaborators. The repertoires were released in a freely available public database intended as a resource for research on the immune response to SARS-CoV-2. The dataset comprised deeply sampled blood TCRbeta repertoires from subjects exposed to, actively infected with, or recovered from COVID-19. The prospective study material was composed of cDNA or gDNA derived from T cells, B-cell-depleted T cells, or PBMCs. Where HLA class I and class II types were available, the types were taken from metadata supplied by the sample provider, not from assay-based typing. The sample metadata nearly always contained a de-identified subject ID, COVID-19 status, age in years and sex.

The immunoSEQ Assay, a bias-controlled multiplex PCR, was used to amplify TCRbeta CDR3 regions from genomic DNA. Turning to the authors' computational methods: Nucleated cell counts per sample were estimated from amplification of reference gene primers within the assay. To quantify the absolute abundance of each unique TCRbeta CDR3 rearrangement, sequence reads were collapsed and filtered. For each sample, productive Simpson clonality was calculated by taking the square root of Simpson's diversity index across productive rearrangements. TCRdb limited this immuneACCESS table to in-frame rearrangements with V and J called. A share of clones is missing; checked studies link under half to unresolved V genes, and the rest is unexplained. The DNA was the basis for D and trimming; V, J and clone size are from that table. The sample records fewer than 400,000 clones, 80% to 90% of which are singletons. The ten largest clones represent 2.2% of the sample.

Relative to germline, V is 4 bases shorter and J is 6 bases shorter, with 13 bases between their ends. As encoded in the germline V gene, CDR1 is SGDLS while CDR2 is YYNGEE. The CDR3, from cysteine to phenylalanine, totals 13 residues. The only DNA kept is the CDR3, 39 bases in frame from the first base. Details on this clone: No antigen is known for it. Within one base of it there is no much larger clone, and no base qualities were kept.

Participants in the prospective study were enrolled through a virtual design, were aged about 18 to 89 years, and lived in about 25 United States geographic areas. In the prospective study, cohorts were assigned on the basis of participant-reported clinical history obtained from a screening survey and a study questionnaire. Recovered participants in ImmuneRACE Cohort 3 were defined as having two consecutive negative NP/OP PCR tests, clearance from a healthcare professional, or resolution of symptoms. In the prospective study, mobile phlebotomists collected whole blood, serum and a nasopharyngeal or oropharyngeal swab from each participant. Over an approximately 2-month period, participants in the prospective study had the option of providing additional blood draws and questionnaires. Blood samples from the prospective study were shipped frozen or at room temperature prior to DNA extraction. Results and caveats for the whole study, not just this receptor: Clinical and demographic metadata were provided uncurated, with the amount varying by source and participant.

The sequenced sample was PBMCs or T cells enriched from blood (not recorded which). The rearranged segments are TRBV9 and TRBJ1-1; the D gene is possibly TRBD1, with 5 bases matching. The receptor was derived from a man aged 25 to 40 who had recovered from COVID-19. The DNA sequence reads TGTGCCAGCAGCCCATGGGGGGAGGCTGAAGCTTTCTTT. Its amino acids are CASSPWGEAEAFF.